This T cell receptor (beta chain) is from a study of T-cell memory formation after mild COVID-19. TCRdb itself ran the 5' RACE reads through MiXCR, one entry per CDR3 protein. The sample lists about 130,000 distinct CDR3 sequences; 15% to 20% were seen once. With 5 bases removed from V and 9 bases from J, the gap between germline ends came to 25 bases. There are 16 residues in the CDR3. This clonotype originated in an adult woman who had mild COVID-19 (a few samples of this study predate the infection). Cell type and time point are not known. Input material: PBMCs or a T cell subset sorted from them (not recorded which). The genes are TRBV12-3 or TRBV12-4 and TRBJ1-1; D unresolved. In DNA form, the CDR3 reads TGTGCCAGCAGTCCCATTTTGCAGCCTCCCCGCCTGAAAGCTTTCTTT. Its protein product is CASSPILQPPRLKAFF.